Listed below are T cell receptor beta chains from one sample, sequenced in a study of follicular helper T cells after annual influenza vaccination. Sequenced by immunoSEQ multiplex PCR; TCRdb stores in-frame clones only, minus some. The table has about 4,800 clones, under 85% seen once. The sequenced sample was CXCR5+ CD38- circulating T follicular helper cells from blood, obtained 7 days after influenza vaccination. Receptor source: an adult who received the influenza vaccine. Each CDR3 is given with its conserved first and last residue. The order of the fields is V gene, clone size, D gene, J gene, CDR3 protein, CDR3 DNA. The D gene is left open where the match is weak. The size field is filled for only some rows; it gives once, few, many or a size class.

V gene: TRBV18
clone size: few
D gene: NA
J gene: TRBJ1-5
CDR3 protein: CASSPLAGDNQPQHF
CDR3 DNA: TGTGCCAGCTCACCACTCGCGGGGGACAATCAGCCCCAGCATTTT

V gene: TRBV6-5
clone size: NA
D gene: NA
J gene: TRBJ2-4
CDR3 protein: CASSYSGSLAKNIQYF
CDR3 DNA: TGTGCCAGCAGTTATTCAGGATCTCTAGCCAAAAACATTCAGTACTTC

V gene: TRBV19
clone size: few
D gene: NA
J gene: TRBJ2-1
CDR3 protein: CASRAENEQFF
CDR3 DNA: TGTGCCAGTAGGGCGGAGAATGAGCAGTTCTTC

V gene: TRBV29-1
clone size: NA
D gene: NA
J gene: TRBJ2-1
CDR3 protein: CSVEAPGTHNEQFF
CDR3 DNA: TGCAGCGTTGAAGCTCCAGGAACCCACAATGAGCAGTTCTTC

V gene: TRBV5-6
clone size: NA
D gene: NA
J gene: TRBJ2-5
CDR3 protein: CASSGYDGVETQYF
CDR3 DNA: TGTGCCAGCAGCGGATATGACGGGGTGGAGACCCAGTACTTC

V gene: TRBV5-1
clone size: NA
D gene: NA
J gene: TRBJ1-1
CDR3 protein: CASSEMNTEAFF
CDR3 DNA: TGCGCCAGCAGCGAGATGAACACTGAAGCTTTCTTT

V gene: TRBV2
clone size: NA
D gene: NA
J gene: TRBJ2-1
CDR3 protein: CASSQSSSYNEQFF
CDR3 DNA: TGTGCCAGCAGTCAGTCGTCTTCCTACAATGAGCAGTTCTTC

V gene: TRBV5-1
clone size: NA
D gene: NA
J gene: TRBJ2-7
CDR3 protein: CASSRDIAVHEQYF
CDR3 DNA: TGCGCCAGCAGCAGGGACATCGCCGTCCACGAGCAGTACTTC

V gene: TRBV23-1
clone size: NA
D gene: NA
J gene: TRBJ1-5
CDR3 protein: CASSQSIFGGEDQPQHF
CDR3 DNA: TGCGCCAGCAGTCAATCGATATTCGGGGGCGAGGATCAGCCCCAGCATTTT

V gene: TRBV19
clone size: NA
D gene: NA
J gene: TRBJ2-2
CDR3 protein: CASRIYRTGELFF
CDR3 DNA: TGTGCCAGTAGGATATACCGTACCGGGGAGCTGTTTTTT

V gene: TRBV5-1
clone size: NA
D gene: NA
J gene: TRBJ2-2
CDR3 protein: CASSLAGGGPTGELFF
CDR3 DNA: TGCGCCAGCAGCTTGGCAGGGGGGGGCCCCACCGGGGAGCTGTTTTTT

V gene: TRBV11-3
clone size: NA
D gene: NA
J gene: TRBJ2-7
CDR3 protein: CASSLGRAGQYF
CDR3 DNA: TGTGCCAGCAGCTTGGGCAGGGCGGGGCAGTACTTC

V gene: TRBV5-6
clone size: NA
D gene: TRBD1
J gene: TRBJ1-4
CDR3 protein: CASGRRTGQTNEKLFF
CDR3 DNA: TGTGCCAGCGGCCGGCGGACAGGGCAAACTAATGAAAAACTGTTTTTT

V gene: TRBV16
clone size: NA
D gene: TRBD2
J gene: TRBJ2-7
CDR3 protein: CASSQKGLAGGHEQYF
CDR3 DNA: TGTGCCAGCAGCCAAAAGGGACTAGCGGGGGGCCACGAGCAGTACTTC

V gene: TRBV18
clone size: NA
D gene: NA
J gene: TRBJ1-1
CDR3 protein: CASSPLAGDGAFF
CDR3 DNA: TGTGCCAGCTCACCTTTGGCAGGGGATGGAGCTTTCTTT

V gene: TRBV10-3
clone size: NA
D gene: TRBD1
J gene: TRBJ1-1
CDR3 protein: CAISGQGTNTEAFF
CDR3 DNA: TGTGCCATCAGTGGACAGGGTACGAACACTGAAGCTTTCTTT

V gene: TRBV7-2
clone size: few
D gene: NA
J gene: TRBJ1-2
CDR3 protein: CASSTDGIYGYTF
CDR3 DNA: TGTGCCAGCAGCACCGACGGGATCTATGGCTACACCTTC

V gene: TRBV5-1
clone size: NA
D gene: TRBD1
J gene: TRBJ2-5
CDR3 protein: CASSIGTGVMETQYF
CDR3 DNA: TGCGCCAGCAGCATCGGGACAGGGGTTATGGAGACCCAGTACTTC

V gene: TRBV5-1
clone size: once
D gene: NA
J gene: TRBJ1-1
CDR3 protein: CASSLWTVGNTEAFF
CDR3 DNA: TGCGCCAGCAGCTTGTGGACAGTTGGAAACACTGAAGCTTTCTTT

V gene: TRBV6-1
clone size: NA
D gene: NA
J gene: TRBJ1-4
CDR3 protein: CASRGGGGGEKLFF
CDR3 DNA: TGTGCCAGCAGGGGCGGGGGAGGGGGTGAAAAACTGTTTTTT

V gene: TRBV18
clone size: NA
D gene: TRBD2
J gene: TRBJ2-3
CDR3 protein: CASSPRLAGRTDTQYF
CDR3 DNA: TGTGCCAGCTCACCGCGACTAGCGGGGCGGACAGATACGCAGTATTTT

V gene: TRBV7-9
clone size: NA
D gene: NA
J gene: TRBJ1-1
CDR3 protein: CASSPRVGQGTEAFF
CDR3 DNA: TGTGCCAGCAGCCCCCGAGTGGGGCAGGGCACTGAAGCTTTCTTT

V gene: TRBV7-2
clone size: NA
D gene: TRBD2
J gene: TRBJ2-1
CDR3 protein: CASSLAAGGNEQFF
CDR3 DNA: TGTGCCAGCAGCTTAGCGGCGGGGGGTAATGAGCAGTTCTTC

V gene: TRBV5-1
clone size: NA
D gene: NA
J gene: TRBJ2-2
CDR3 protein: CASSSTVSNTGELFF
CDR3 DNA: TGCGCCAGCAGCTCGACGGTATCGAACACCGGGGAGCTGTTTTTT

V gene: TRBV7-2
clone size: few
D gene: TRBD1
J gene: TRBJ1-6
CDR3 protein: CASSPGTVGRSPLHF
CDR3 DNA: TGTGCCAGCAGCCCCGGGACAGTGGGGCGTTCACCCCTCCACTTT

V gene: TRBV2
clone size: few
D gene: TRBD1
J gene: TRBJ2-7
CDR3 protein: CASRGDRGYEQYF
CDR3 DNA: TGTGCCAGCAGGGGGGACAGGGGGTACGAGCAGTACTTC

V gene: TRBV5-1
clone size: NA
D gene: TRBD1
J gene: TRBJ2-2
CDR3 protein: CASRDSLNTGELFF
CDR3 DNA: TGCGCCAGTCGGGACAGTTTGAACACCGGGGAGCTGTTTTTT

V gene: TRBV5-6
clone size: NA
D gene: TRBD2
J gene: TRBJ2-2
CDR3 protein: CASSLVAGGFTGELFF
CDR3 DNA: TGTGCCAGCAGCTTGGTAGCGGGGGGGTTCACCGGGGAGCTGTTTTTT

V gene: TRBV10-3
clone size: NA
D gene: NA
J gene: TRBJ1-1
CDR3 protein: CAISEGGNTEAFF
CDR3 DNA: TGTGCCATCAGTGAGGGTGGGAACACTGAAGCTTTCTTT

V gene: TRBV19
clone size: NA
D gene: NA
J gene: TRBJ1-1
CDR3 protein: CASSIDHGTEAFF
CDR3 DNA: TGTGCCAGTAGTATAGATCACGGCACTGAAGCTTTCTTT

V gene: TRBV19
clone size: NA
D gene: TRBD2
J gene: TRBJ2-4
CDR3 protein: CASSMGTSGGVAKNIQYF
CDR3 DNA: TGTGCCAGTAGTATGGGGACTAGCGGGGGTGTCGCCAAAAACATTCAGTACTTC

V gene: TRBV7-3
clone size: NA
D gene: NA
J gene: TRBJ2-3
CDR3 protein: CASSSDNQYTQYF
CDR3 DNA: TGTGCCAGCAGCTCGGACAACCAGTATACGCAGTATTTT

V gene: TRBV5-1
clone size: NA
D gene: NA
J gene: TRBJ1-2
CDR3 protein: CASSLGAGRGYTF
CDR3 DNA: TGCGCCAGCAGCTTGGGTGCGGGAAGGGGCTACACCTTC

V gene: TRBV19
clone size: NA
D gene: TRBD1
J gene: TRBJ1-2
CDR3 protein: CASSYRQGGTYGYTF
CDR3 DNA: TGTGCCAGTAGTTACCGACAGGGAGGGACCTATGGCTACACCTTC

V gene: TRBV7-2
clone size: NA
D gene: NA
J gene: TRBJ1-5
CDR3 protein: CASSLGYRTAGQPQHF
CDR3 DNA: TGTGCCAGCAGCTTAGGATATAGAACAGCGGGTCAGCCCCAGCATTTT

V gene: TRBV27
clone size: once
D gene: NA
J gene: TRBJ2-7
CDR3 protein: CASSLSSLRVYEQYF
CDR3 DNA: TGTGCCAGCAGTTTATCCTCGCTCAGGGTTTACGAGCAGTACTTC

V gene: TRBV4-3
clone size: NA
D gene: NA
J gene: TRBJ1-2
CDR3 protein: CASSHDLGQGNYGYTF
CDR3 DNA: TGCGCCAGCAGCCACGACCTCGGCCAGGGAAACTATGGCTACACCTTC

V gene: TRBV4-1
clone size: NA
D gene: TRBD1
J gene: TRBJ2-3
CDR3 protein: CASSSGQGRGTDTQYF
CDR3 DNA: TGCGCCAGCAGCTCAGGACAGGGGAGGGGCACAGATACGCAGTATTTT

V gene: TRBV2
clone size: NA
D gene: NA
J gene: TRBJ1-5
CDR3 protein: CASRGSPSQPQHF
CDR3 DNA: TGTGCCAGCCGAGGCAGTCCTAGTCAGCCCCAGCATTTT

V gene: TRBV5-6
clone size: once
D gene: TRBD2
J gene: TRBJ2-2
CDR3 protein: CASSLTGGANTGELFF
CDR3 DNA: TGTGCCAGCAGCTTGACCGGGGGGGCGAACACCGGGGAGCTGTTTTTT

V gene: TRBV27
clone size: NA
D gene: TRBD1
J gene: TRBJ1-2
CDR3 protein: CASKRTGALYGYTF
CDR3 DNA: TGTGCCAGCAAAAGGACAGGGGCCCTCTATGGCTACACCTTC

V gene: TRBV15
clone size: NA
D gene: NA
J gene: TRBJ1-5
CDR3 protein: CATSSKFGDPSGQPQHF
CDR3 DNA: TGTGCCACCAGCAGTAAGTTCGGGGACCCCTCGGGTCAGCCCCAGCATTTT